One T cell receptor (beta chain) is described in this entry. This sample is drawn from a study of cytomegalovirus exposure and HLA in healthy donors. 13 Jbeta primers and 60 Vbeta primers were used for the PCR. The method was immunoSEQ multiplex PCR; TCRdb's version includes in-frame clones alone and lacks a portion of them. The repertoire has tens of thousands of clones, 55% to 70% of them found once; the top ten carry roughly 21%. The CDR3 runs to 12 residues. Germline V gives CDR1 SGHKS, CDR2 YYEKEE (reference sequence). Trimming took off 3 bases at V and 7 bases at J, with 11 bases between the two ends.

This TCR was sampled from a woman in her forties or fifties in good health and CMV-seropositive. This chain uses TRBV5-5 with TRBJ2-7; D ambiguous. The sample taken for sequencing was PBMCs. For the CDR3, the DNA is TGTGCCAGCAGCTGGAGTGCGGAGGAGCAGTACTTC. This sequence encodes CASSWSAEEQYF.